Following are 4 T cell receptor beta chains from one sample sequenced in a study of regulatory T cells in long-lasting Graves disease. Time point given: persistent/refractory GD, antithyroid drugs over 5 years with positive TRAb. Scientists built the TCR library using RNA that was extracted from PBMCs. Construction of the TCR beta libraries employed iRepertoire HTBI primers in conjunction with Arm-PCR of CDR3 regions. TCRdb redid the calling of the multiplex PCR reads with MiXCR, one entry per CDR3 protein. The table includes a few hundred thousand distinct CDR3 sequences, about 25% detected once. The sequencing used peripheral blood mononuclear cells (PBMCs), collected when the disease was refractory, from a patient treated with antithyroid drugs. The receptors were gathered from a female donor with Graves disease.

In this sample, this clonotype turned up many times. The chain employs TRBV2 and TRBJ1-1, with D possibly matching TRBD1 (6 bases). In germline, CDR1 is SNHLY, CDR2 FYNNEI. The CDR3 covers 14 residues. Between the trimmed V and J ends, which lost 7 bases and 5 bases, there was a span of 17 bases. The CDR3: CASTSQGLGTEAFF. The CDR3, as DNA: TGTGCCAGCACCTCACAGGGCCTGGGTACTGAAGCTTTCTTT.

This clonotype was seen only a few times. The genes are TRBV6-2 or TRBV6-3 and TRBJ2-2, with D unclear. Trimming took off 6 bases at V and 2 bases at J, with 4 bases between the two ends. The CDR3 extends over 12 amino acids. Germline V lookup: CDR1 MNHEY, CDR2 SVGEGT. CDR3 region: CASRQNTGELFF. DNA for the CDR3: TGTGCCAGCAGACAAAACACCGGGGAGCTGTTTTTT.

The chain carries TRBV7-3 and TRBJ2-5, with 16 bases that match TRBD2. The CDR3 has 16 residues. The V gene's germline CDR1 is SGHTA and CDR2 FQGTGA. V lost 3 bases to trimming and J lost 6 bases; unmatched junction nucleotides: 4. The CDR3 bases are TGTGCCAGCAGCTTGGGACTAGCGGGAGGGGGACAGACCCAGTACTTC. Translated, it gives CASSLGLAGGGQTQYF.

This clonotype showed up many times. CDR3: CASSELAGWETQYF. The DNA of the CDR3 is TGTGCCAGCTCGGAGCTAGCGGGATGGGAGACCCAGTACTTC. This sequence joins TRBV2 and TRBJ2-5; TRBD2 agrees at 9 bases. V shed 8 bases, J shed 5 bases, and the junction held 9 bases outside the gene matches. CDR1 is SNHLY, CDR2 FYNNEI, per germline. CDR3 length equals 14 residues.